This T cell receptor beta chain was retrieved from a study of cytomegalovirus exposure and HLA in healthy donors. Findings of the study overall: A likely sequencing artifact accounted for one observed cluster of highly shared sequence variants. A classifier reportedly called cytomegalovirus status with high sensitivity and specificity.

As concerns this clone: Its antigen remains unidentified.

Both 60 Vbeta primers and 13 Jbeta primers went into the PCR. TCRdb's copy holds only in-frame clones and misses some; the assay was immunoSEQ multiplex PCR. The profile shows about 200,000 clones, approximately 80% of them singletons. The sequence derives from a middle-aged man in good health and CMV-seronegative. Sequencing was carried out using PBMCs.

The CDR3 DNA sequence: TGTGCCAGCAGCTGGGACAGTTACAATGAGCAGTTCTTC. As protein: CASSWDSYNEQFF. The J gene is TRBJ2-1, the V gene TRBV5-6; 7 bases fit TRBD1. From germline, CDR1 is SGHDT and CDR2 YYEEEE. The length of the CDR3 is 13 residues. J was trimmed by 4 bases and V by 3 bases; bases with no gene match: 1.